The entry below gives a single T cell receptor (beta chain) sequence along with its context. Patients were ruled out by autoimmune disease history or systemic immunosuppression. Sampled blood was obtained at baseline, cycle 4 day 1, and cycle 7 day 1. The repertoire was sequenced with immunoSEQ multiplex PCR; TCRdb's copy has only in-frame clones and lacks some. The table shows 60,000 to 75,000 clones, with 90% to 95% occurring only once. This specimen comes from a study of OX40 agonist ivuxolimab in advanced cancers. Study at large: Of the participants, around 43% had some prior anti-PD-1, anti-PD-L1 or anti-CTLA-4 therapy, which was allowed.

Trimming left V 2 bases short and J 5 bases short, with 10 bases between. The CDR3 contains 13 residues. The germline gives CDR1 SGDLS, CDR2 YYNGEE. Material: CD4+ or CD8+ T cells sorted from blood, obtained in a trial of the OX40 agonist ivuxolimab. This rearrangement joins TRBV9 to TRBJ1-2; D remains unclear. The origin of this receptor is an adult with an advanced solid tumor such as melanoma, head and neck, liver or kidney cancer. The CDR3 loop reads CASSVGLDYGYTF. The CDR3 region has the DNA TGTGCCAGCAGCGTTGGGCTAGATTATGGCTACACCTTC.